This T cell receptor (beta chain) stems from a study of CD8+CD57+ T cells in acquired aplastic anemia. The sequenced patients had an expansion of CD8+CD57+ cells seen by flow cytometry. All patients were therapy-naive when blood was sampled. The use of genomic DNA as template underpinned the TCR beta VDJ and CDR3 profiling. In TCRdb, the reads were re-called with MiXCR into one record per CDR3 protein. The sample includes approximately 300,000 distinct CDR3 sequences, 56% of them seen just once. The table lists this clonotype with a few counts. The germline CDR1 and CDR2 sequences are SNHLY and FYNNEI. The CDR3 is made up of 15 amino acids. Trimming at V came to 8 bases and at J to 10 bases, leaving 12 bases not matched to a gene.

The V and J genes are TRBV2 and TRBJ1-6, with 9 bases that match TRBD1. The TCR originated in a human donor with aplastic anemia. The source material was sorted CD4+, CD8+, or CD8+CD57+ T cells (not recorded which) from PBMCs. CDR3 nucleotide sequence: TGTGCCAGCCGTCCGGGACAGGGTATAACCTCACCCCTCCACTTT. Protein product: CASRPGQGITSPLHF.